This passage covers 31 T cell receptor beta chains from one sample sequenced in a study of T-cell reconstitution after alpha-beta-depleted transplantation in children. Construction of the TCRbeta library involved unique molecular identifiers. TCRdb recomputed calls from the PCR reads with MiXCR, one row per CDR3 protein. The sample lists 500,000 or so distinct CDR3 sequences; less than 35% were seen once. Sequencing used PBMCs from the stem cell graft donor, obtained from the stem cell graft. The origin of the receptors is a human donor who donated a stem cell graft to a child with aplastic anemia.

This rearrangement joins TRBV29-1 to TRBJ1-5; D gene uncertain. CDR1 is SQVTM, CDR2 ANQGSEA, per germline. With 4 bases removed from V and 2 bases from J, the gap between germline ends came to 6 bases. This CDR3 has 12 amino acids. The CDR3 spells CSVGPGNQPQHF. The CDR3 DNA reads as TGCAGCGTTGGCCCCGGCAATCAGCCCCAGCATTTT. The complete variable domain, with remaining parts taken from reference TRBV29-1 and TRBJ1-5, reads SAVISQKPSRDICQRGTSLTIQCQVDSQVTMMFWYRQQPGQSLTLIATANQGSEATYESGFVIDKFPISRPNLTFSTLTVSNMSPEDSSIYLCSVGPGNQPQHFGDGTRLSIL.

This clonotype was seen only a few times. This sequence joins TRBV4-2 and TRBJ1-5; no clear D gene. Germline assignment: CDR1 LGHNA and CDR2 YNFKEQ. CDR3 size: 15 residues. V lost 1 base and J lost 7, with 14 bases in between. CDR3 residues: CASSQVILGVQPQHF. The DNA for the CDR3 is TGTGCCAGCAGCCAAGTTATATTGGGTGTCCAGCCCCAGCATTTT.

This clonotype turned up a few times. V is TRBV5-5 and J is TRBJ1-1, with a possible D match to TRBD1 (5 bases). The CDR3 is 13 amino acids. Germline CDR1 is SGHKS and CDR2 is YYEKEE (reference sequence). Trimming shortened V by 2 bases and J by 6 bases, and 11 bases separated the two germline ends. Here the CDR3 DNA reads TGTGCCAGCAGCTTTCGACAGCGACCTGAAGCTTTCTTT. Residues: CASSFRQRPEAFF.

This rearrangement joins TRBV27 to TRBJ1-2; maybe TRBD1 (6 bases). The CDR3 covers 13 residues. Between the trimmed V and J ends, which lost 3 bases and 4 bases, there was a span of 9 bases. Germline V gives CDR1 MNHEY, CDR2 SMNVEV (reference sequence). CDR3 DNA: TGTGCCAGCAGTTTGGGGGCACCCTATGGCTACACCTTC. This translates into CASSLGAPYGYTF.

The chain is built from TRBV7-9 and TRBJ1-3; D is unclear. This CDR3 is 15 amino acids long. Germline CDR1 is SEHNR and CDR2 is FQNEAQ (reference sequence). Deletions cut 5 bases from V and 5 bases from J, with 16 bases between. The CDR3 DNA reads TGTGCCAGCAGCCAGCAAAGCAATAGGAGAAACACCATATATTTT. Translating it yields CASSQQSNRRNTIYF.

V usage is TRBV5-1 and J usage is TRBJ1-2; possibly TRBD1 for D (6 bases). The germline V gene encodes CDR1 SGHRS and CDR2 YFSETQ. V was trimmed by 4 bases and J by 8 bases, leaving 21 bases between them. The CDR3 has 15 amino acids. The CDR3 DNA reads as TGCGCCAGCAGCCGGGCGGCACAACTAGGGGGAGGCTACACCTTC. The encoded protein is CASSRAAQLGGGYTF.

The V gene is TRBV28, the J gene TRBJ2-7, with TRBD2 matching 14 bases. The CDR3 spans 15 residues. V was pared by 3 bases and J by 2 bases, with 0 bases of the junction left unmatched. From germline, CDR1 is MDHEN and CDR2 SYDVKM. CDR3 coding DNA: TGTGCCAGCAGTTTGACTAGCGGGAGGGCCTACGAGCAGTACTTC. Protein product: CASSLTSGRAYEQYF.

Only one count was recorded for this clonotype. The chain has TRBV7-3 and TRBJ2-4; a possible D gene is TRBD2 (6 bases). Germline V lookup: CDR1 SGHTA, CDR2 FQGTGA. The ends were cut back, 2 bases at V and 7 bases at J, with 15 bases in the middle. The CDR3 is 15 residues long. The CDR3 DNA follows: TGTGCCAGCAGCTTAGGGGCAGGCGGGGTGAACATTCAGTACTTC. Translating gives CASSLGAGGVNIQYF. Full variable domain (missing parts from reference TRBV7-3 and TRBJ2-4): GAGVSQTPSNKVTEKGKYVELRCDPISGHTALYWYRQSLGQGPEFLIYFQGTGAADDSGLPNDRFFAVRPEGSVSTLKIQRTERGDSAVYLCASSLGAGGVNIQYFGAGTRLSVL.

The chain carries TRBV20-1 and TRBJ2-5; 13 positions match TRBD2. CDR1 and CDR2 from the germline V gene are DFQATT and SNEGSKA (reference sequence). The CDR3 covers 16 residues. Trimming at V came to 6 bases and at J to 5 bases, leaving 12 bases not matched to a gene. This CDR3 reads CSAHSRTSGSDETQYF. CDR3 nucleotide sequence: TGCAGTGCCCACTCCCGGACTAGCGGGAGTGACGAGACCCAGTACTTC.

The chain's CDR3 is CASSLVVGKSYEQYF. The CDR3 DNA reads as TGTGCCAGCAGCTTAGTGGTCGGTAAATCCTACGAGCAGTACTTC. The V gene is TRBV7-9, the J gene TRBJ2-7; D gene ambiguous. CDR1 is SEHNR and CDR2 is FQNEAQ in the germline V gene (reference sequence). The CDR3 runs to 15 residues. V was cut by 1 base and J by 1 base, with 11 bases left in between.

This clonotype showed up just a few times. The chain couples TRBV9 to TRBJ1-1; D unclear. The CDR3 covers 14 residues. V was shortened by 4 bases and J by 1 base, with 11 bases between the two germline ends. CDR1 SGDLS and CDR2 YYNGEE come from the germline V gene. The CDR3 nucleotides are TGTGCCAGCAGCCCTTCACAGCCGAACACTGAAGCTTTCTTT. Translated: CASSPSQPNTEAFF.

V is TRBV6-1 and J is TRBJ1-4; D gene uncertain. V lost 6 bases, J lost 5 bases, and 13 bases lay in between. In germline, CDR1 is MNHNS, CDR2 SASEGT. The CDR3 is made up of 14 amino acids. CDR3 sequence (DNA): TGTGCCAGCAGAGACGGACGGAAGAATGAAAAACTGTTTTTT. Encoded protein: CASRDGRKNEKLFF.

The chain recombines TRBV6-5 with TRBJ2-1; 9 nucleotides match TRBD2. The CDR3 has 16 amino acids. Trimming cost V 6 bases and J 2 bases; bases outside gene matches: 8. Germline-derived CDR1 and CDR2 are MNHEY and SVGAGI. CDR3 sequence reads: CASRLTSGGPYNEQFF. In nucleotides, the CDR3 is TGTGCCAGCAGATTGACTAGCGGAGGGCCCTACAATGAGCAGTTCTTC.

The chain links TRBV4-3 to TRBJ2-1, with D hard to call. The germline CDR1 and CDR2 sequences are LGHNA and YSLEER. Trimming pared 1 base from V and 0 bases from J, leaving 10 bases between. The CDR3 runs 16 residues. CDR3 bases: TGCGCCAGCAGCCAAGGGTCCGCCAGCTCCTACAATGAGCAGTTCTTC. Translation: CASSQGSASSYNEQFF.

This clonotype came up a few times. V gene TRBV27 combines with J gene TRBJ2-1, with D unresolved. Trimming took 4 bases from V and 3 from J, leaving 19 bases between them. CDR1 and CDR2 (germline): MNHEY, SMNVEV (reference sequence). The CDR3 runs 17 residues. The CDR3 reads CASSSAGALRYYNEQFF. CDR3 sequence (DNA): TGTGCCAGCAGTTCCGCCGGCGCCCTGAGGTACTACAATGAGCAGTTCTTC.

The V gene is TRBV20-1, the J gene TRBJ2-3, with 7 bases fitting TRBD2. With 3 bases clipped from V and 2 bases from J, the junction kept 8 bases outside the gene matches. The CDR3 has 15 residues. Germline V gene data show CDR1 as DFQATT and CDR2 as SNEGSKA (reference sequence). In nucleotides, the CDR3 is TGCAGTGCTAGGGGGGGGATCGGGTCCACAGATACGCAGTATTTT. Translating it yields CSARGGIGSTDTQYF.

This clonotype occurred a few times. CDR3 residues: CSARDTGGHEKLFF. The CDR3 region has the DNA TGCAGTGCTAGAGATACAGGGGGGCATGAAAAACTGTTTTTT. This sequence joins TRBV20-1 and TRBJ1-4; 8 bases are shared with TRBD1. The trim removed 0 bases at V and 6 bases at J, leaving 3 bases unmatched. The length of the CDR3 is 14 residues. Germline assignment: CDR1 DFQATT and CDR2 SNEGSKA (reference sequence).

The chain recombines TRBV28 with TRBJ2-7, with 9 bases matching TRBD2. The CDR3 extends over 15 amino acids. J gave up 6 bases and V 6 bases, and 12 bases lay outside the gene matches. Germline-derived CDR1 and CDR2 are MDHEN and SYDVKM. CDR3 nucleotide sequence: TGTGCCAGCAGCAGCGCCGGGACTAGCCGACGCGAGCAGTACTTC. This codes for CASSSAGTSRREQYF.

This clonotype turned up a few times. The rearrangement links TRBV20-1 to TRBJ2-1; 9 bases fit TRBD1. Germline V CDR1 and CDR2: DFQATT, SNEGSKA (reference sequence). J was trimmed by 7 bases and V by 1 base; bases with no gene match: 5. The CDR3 covers 14 residues. Here the CDR3 reads CSARADRGRNEQFF. In DNA, the CDR3 is TGCAGTGCTAGAGCTGACAGGGGGAGGAATGAGCAGTTCTTC.

The V call is TRBV6-1, the J call TRBJ2-3; 8 bases are shared with TRBD2. V lost 2 bases to trimming and J lost 4 bases; unmatched junction nucleotides: 5. CDR1 is MNHNS and CDR2 is SASEGT in the germline V gene. The CDR3 is made up of 15 amino acids. This chain's CDR3 is CASSETLAGPDTQYF. The CDR3 DNA follows: TGTGCCAGCAGTGAAACCTTAGCGGGACCAGATACGCAGTATTTT.

The rearrangement joins TRBV25-1 to TRBJ2-1; 13 nucleotides align to TRBD2. The ends lost 5 bases at V and 8 bases at J; junction bases unmatched: 9. Germline CDR1 MGHDK, CDR2 SYGVNS. CDR3 length: 16 residues. The CDR3 region has the DNA TGTGCCAGCAGTCTAGGGGGACTAGCGGGACTCGATGAGCAGTTCTTC. Translation: CASSLGGLAGLDEQFF.

This clonotype was seen a handful of times. The chain couples TRBV29-1 to TRBJ2-3, with 8 bases lining up with TRBD2. Germline loops: CDR1 SQVTM, CDR2 ANQGSEA. The CDR3 is 14 residues long. J was trimmed by 0 bases and V by 4 bases; bases with no gene match: 3. Here the CDR3 DNA reads TGCAGCGTTGTGGAGCGGGGGAGCACAGATACGCAGTATTTT. This sequence encodes CSVVERGSTDTQYF.

This clonotype was found a few times. The chain carries TRBV28 and TRBJ2-5, with 7 positions matching TRBD2. J lost 5 bases, V lost 6 bases, and 15 bases had no gene match. CDR1 is MDHEN and CDR2 is SYDVKM in the germline V gene. This CDR3 has 16 amino acids. CDR3 region: CASSETGTIGGETQYF. In DNA, the CDR3 is TGTGCCAGCAGCGAAACAGGCACAATCGGGGGGGAGACCCAGTACTTC.

V is TRBV20-1 and J is TRBJ1-6; TRBD1 is a possible D gene (5 bases). Germline V gene sequence: CDR1 DFQATT, CDR2 SNEGSKA (reference sequence). The CDR3 runs to 18 residues. Trimming took off 5 bases at V and 2 bases at J, with 22 bases between the two ends. The CDR3 sequence: CSARDSSGQLPYNSPLHF. The CDR3, as DNA: TGCAGTGCTCGCGACAGTTCGGGGCAATTGCCCTATAATTCACCCCTCCACTTT.

The table lists this clonotype with many counts. The J gene is TRBJ2-4, the V gene TRBV12-3 or TRBV12-4; D gene unclear. This CDR3 contains 14 residues. Trimming removed 1 base at V and 0 bases at J, with 4 bases between. This CDR3 reads CASSLGLAKNIQYF. CDR3 in DNA: TGTGCCAGCAGTTTAGGACTAGCCAAAAACATTCAGTACTTC.

This rearrangement joins TRBV7-2 to TRBJ2-3; 8 nucleotides agree with TRBD2. Trimming took 5 bases from V and 3 from J; bases not matched to a gene: 7. Germline V gene lookup returns CDR1 SGHTA and CDR2 FQGNSA. CDR3 length equals 15 residues. The DNA of the CDR3 is TGTGCCAGCAGCCCCCGGGAGGGCCAGACAGATACGCAGTATTTT. Encoded protein: CASSPREGQTDTQYF.

The chain combines TRBV7-9 with TRBJ2-2; D is possibly TRBD2 (5 bases). Between the trimmed V and J ends, which lost 3 bases and 6 bases, there was a span of 11 bases. CDR1 and CDR2 (germline): SEHNR, FQNEAQ (reference sequence). This CDR3 is built from 14 residues. CDR3 sequence reads: CASSLRAGAGELFF. As DNA, the CDR3 is TGTGCCAGCAGCTTGAGGGCTGGGGCCGGGGAGCTGTTTTTT. The full variable domain, its missing parts supplied by reference TRBV7-9 and TRBJ2-2, is DTGVSQNPRHKITKRGQNVTFRCDPISEHNRLYWYRQTLGQGPEFLTYFQNEAQLEKSRLLSDRFSAERPKGSFSTLEIQRTEQGDSAMYLCASSLRAGAGELFFGEGSRLTVL.

V gene TRBV28 combines with J gene TRBJ2-7; 9 nucleotides match TRBD1. Losses at the gene ends were 11 bases for V and 3 bases for J; bases not matched to a gene: 8. The CDR3 extends over 13 amino acids. The germline gives CDR1 MDHEN, CDR2 SYDVKM. The CDR3 DNA sequence: TGTGCCGCGCGGGACAGGGACCACTACGAGCAGTACTTC. Amino acid sequence: CAARDRDHYEQYF.

The chain employs TRBV29-1 and TRBJ2-3; 7 bases fit TRBD2. CDR3 length equals 15 residues. Germline values: CDR1 SQVTM, CDR2 ANQGSEA. V shed 5 bases, J shed 2 bases, and the junction held 10 bases outside the gene matches. Written as DNA, the CDR3 is TGCAGCGTTCCTGGCGGGAGTCGCCTCACAGATACGCAGTATTTT. Its translation: CSVPGGSRLTDTQYF.

This rearrangement joins TRBV20-1 to TRBJ1-2, with D possibly matching TRBD1 (5 bases). Germline CDR1 reads DFQATT; CDR2 reads SNEGSKA (reference sequence). The CDR3 runs to 11 residues. CDR3 DNA sequence: TGCAGCCTCCAGGGTAGCTATGGCTACACCTTC. Protein product: CSLQGSYGYTF.

The CDR3 sequence: CASSPGRATGELFF. Written as DNA, the CDR3 is TGTGCCAGCAGTCCGGGCAGGGCCACCGGGGAGCTGTTTTTT. J is TRBJ2-2 and V is TRBV12-3 or TRBV12-4, with a tentative D call TRBD1 (5 bases). V was pared by 5 bases and J by 4 bases, with 11 bases between. CDR3 length: 14 amino acids.